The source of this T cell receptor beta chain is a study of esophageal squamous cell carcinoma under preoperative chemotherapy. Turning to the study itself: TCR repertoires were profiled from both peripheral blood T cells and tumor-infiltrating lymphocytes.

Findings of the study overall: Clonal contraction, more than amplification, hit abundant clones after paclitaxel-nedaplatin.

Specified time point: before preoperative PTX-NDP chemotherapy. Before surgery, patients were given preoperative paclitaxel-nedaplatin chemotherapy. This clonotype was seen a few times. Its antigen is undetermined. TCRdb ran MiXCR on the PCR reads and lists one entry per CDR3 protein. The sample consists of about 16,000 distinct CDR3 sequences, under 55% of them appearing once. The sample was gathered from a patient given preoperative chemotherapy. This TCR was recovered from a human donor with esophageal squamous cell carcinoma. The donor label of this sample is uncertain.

Here the CDR3 DNA reads TGCAGCGTTGACAGGCATCTCACAGATACGCAGTATTTT. This translates into CSVDRHLTDTQYF. The chain couples TRBV29-1 to TRBJ2-3; D gene uncertain. Trimming pared 3 bases from V and 2 bases from J, leaving 9 bases between. CDR1 is SQVTM, CDR2 ANQGSEA, per germline. The CDR3 has 13 amino acids.